This TCR beta chain was identified in a study of cytomegalovirus exposure and HLA in healthy donors listed by TCRdb under 2017. Describing the broader study: An earlier analysis of approximately 600 of the donors reported about 290 Gb of sequence data and roughly 110 million unique TCR beta sequences from roughly 180 million T cells. An early release that covered more than 550 HLA-typed donors contained around 300 gigabases of sequencing data and tens of millions of unique TCR sequences. The genetic ancestry cluster associated with self-reported Caucasian donors included roughly four fifths of the 398 genotyped donors. The study aimed to test whether cataloging public T cell receptors could reveal signatures of past pathogen exposure. Using immunosequencing, the study profiled T cell repertoires from 666 subjects and related those repertoires to cytomegalovirus serostatus. Along with the roughly 670-subject first cohort, a separate validation cohort of 120 different subjects was used. To predict cytomegalovirus infection status, the study combined high-throughput TCR immunosequencing, statistical association of individual TCRs with disease status, and machine learning. A later analysis re-examined previously published TCR beta repertoires from more than 600 donors and added high-resolution HLA genotyping to investigate patterns of TCR occurrence. The later analysis used no new phenotypic data to find candidate immune exposures, relying instead on TCR beta sequences and their occurrence across donors. An earlier analysis of about 620 of the donors applied high-throughput TCR beta sequencing to assess whether each TCR beta V gene segment acted as functional or pseudogenic. Alongside the repertoire data, information on donor age, sex, ethnicity and CMV serostatus was compiled. In a later genetic analysis, genome-wide SNP genotypes for about three fifths of the 666 donors were used, and that subset was treated as a discovery cohort. Every discovery cohort repertoire had been produced on one sequencing platform. HLA typing covered class I and class II loci at four-digit resolution. Typing coverage varied by locus: roughly 620-640 donors for A, B, C, DRB1 and DQB1; approximately 560 for DQA1; 600 to 610 for DPA1; 450 to 480 for DPB1. Four or five DR-DQ haplotypes were handled as single units for association and clustering because linkage in the cohort was strong. Among under 450 genotyped donors of the cohort, an average of about 240,000 unique TCR beta nucleotide sequences were sequenced per donor, roughly 18% of them non-productive.

Library preparation employed the immunoSEQ multiplex PCR assay. The multiplex PCR relied on a mix of 60 forward primers for TCR Vbeta segments and 13 reverse primers for TCR Jbeta segments. Amplification of the CDR3 region of rearranged TCR beta genes was performed with a multiplex PCR assay on genomic DNA. On the Illumina HiSeq System, the amplified TCR beta libraries were sequenced as 87-base-pair reads. The published analysis was carried out like this. A later analysis counted tens of millions of unique TCR beta chains across the approximately 700 repertoires, and roughly 10 million of these chains were shared by at least two donors. To remove PCR and sequencing errors, raw reads were error-corrected and collapsed into unique sequences using a nearest-neighbor algorithm that merged closely related sequences. Alignment of CDR3 sequences to IMGT reference sequences was used to assign V, D and J gene segments. For a sequence to be retained, at least a six-nucleotide match to both a V gene segment and a J gene segment was required. A rearrangement was called productive if the CDR3 had no stop codons and remained in frame with V and J, and every other rearrangement was called non-productive. CDR3 was defined by IMGT convention, running from the second conserved V-encoded cysteine to the conserved J-encoded phenylalanine. In an earlier analysis of around 540 of the donors, sequences lacking an unambiguous match to a single V gene segment were excluded. An earlier analysis of several hundred of the donors called V segments functional above 56.7% productive rearrangements and segregating when the between-donor standard deviation exceeded 5%. A statistical classification framework was developed to diagnose cytomegalovirus status using the catalog of TCR beta chain sequences. A later analysis assigned V and J genes by comparing TCR nucleotide sequences with IMGT/GENE-DB human TR gene sequences. In a later analysis, CDR3 sequences and most-parsimonious VDJ recombination scenarios were assigned using the TCRdist pipeline. In a later analysis, each TCR beta chain was defined by its CDR3 amino acid sequence together with its V-gene family, and reads lacking a unique V-gene family were excluded. As a way to deal with suspected cross-contamination and a sequencing artifact, a later analysis dropped under 600 nucleotide sequences that were highly shared and had low generation probability. A later analysis calculated a clonal expansion index for each public chain from normalized within-repertoire ranks of inferred template counts. In a later analysis, generation probabilities were computed using a VDJ recombination model fitted to out-of-frame rearrangements, and the results were checked against IGoR. In a later analysis, hypergeometric tests were used to score TCR-TCR, TCR-HLA and TCR-CMV co-occurrence, with a repertoire-size bias correction applied to TCR pairs. False discovery rates were estimated in a later analysis by permuting HLA or CMV assignments 20 times. In a later analysis, co-occurring TCRs were grouped with DBSCAN, and TCRdist sequence similarity was added when clustering was performed within HLA-allele-positive subsets. Co-occurrence clustering excluded repertoires with fewer than 30,000 or more than 120,000 public chains, plus five with anomalous nucleotide sharing. TCRdb carries this immuneACCESS record with in-frame sequences only. Its versions omit some clonotypes, under half of them owing to an unresolved V gene in the studies checked, with the rest unexplained. Clonal size and the V and J genes are those of that table, whereas D and trimming came from the DNA. Recorded for this sample are roughly 190,000 clones; about 90% of them occurred a single time. The ten largest make up around 1.2% of the sample.

This clone was detected only a few times. Its recognized antigen is unknown. No base quality values were provided; no much bigger clone lies one nucleotide off. In total, 500 to 700 healthy bone marrow donors made up the cohort. Cohort members were all nominally healthy when sampled, although unrecorded immune exposures were likely present. The donor tested CMV seronegative, placing the donor among the 350 or so seronegative members of the cohort. A peripheral blood sample was collected from each donor, and TCR beta sequencing was performed on peripheral blood mononuclear cells. The Qiagen DNeasy Blood Extraction Kit was used to extract genomic DNA from the blood cell samples. Results and caveats for the whole study, not just this receptor: In vitro tests confirmed that a few of the cytomegalovirus-associated TCR beta chains recognize cytomegalovirus antigens. Sequencing depth was assumed to be roughly uniform across donors in the presence/absence analyses, though that assumption may not hold. A further reported finding was that TCR beta sequences accurately predicted the HLA-A and HLA-B alleles for most subjects in the first cohort. The cohort was sequenced for TCR beta chains only, and without alpha or paired-chain data the features that could be detected were limited. A total of fewer than 200 TCR beta chains were listed by the study as associated with cytomegalovirus. Strong co-occurrence of HLA alleles, especially DR and DQ, made assigning TCR associations to individual alleles difficult. In a later analysis, TCR association rates were found to vary across HLA loci, with the most associated TCRs seen for DRB1 alleles and the fewest for HLA-C alleles. The classifier was reported to diagnose cytomegalovirus status with high specificity and sensitivity in both the original cohort and the validation cohort. According to the authors, the approach could potentially be generalized to other disease states and immunological phenotypes. Because some donors lacked HLA typing at each locus, the association tests relied only on the typed subset. A later genetic analysis associated a missense DCLRE1C variant with V-gene and J-gene trimming of TCR beta chains, and an independent cohort replicated the association. Most TCR sequences were seen in very few donors, while some public TCRs were found in many individuals. In an earlier analysis of roughly 560 of the donors, most TCR beta V segments were observed in productive rearrangements about 87% or about 30% of the time, broadly matching IMGT annotations. A cluster of highly shared sequence variants was judged likely to be a technical artifact of the sequencing pipeline. CMV serostatus was the only immune exposure information available for the cohort. A later analysis reported that several top co-occurrence clusters appeared linked to parvovirus B19, influenza, CMV and Epstein-Barr virus. A later analysis found that most CMV-associated TCR beta chains appeared HLA-restricted, with HLA associations seemingly driven largely by CMV exposure. In a later analysis, some 17,000 TCR beta sequences were associated with specific HLA alleles at a false discovery rate of 0.05. Over 15 rarely observed V segments, including chromosome 9 orphons, were excluded from the earlier analysis of about 600 of the donors because counts were too low. In a later analysis, HLA-associated TCR beta chains were found to be more clonally expanded and to have lower generation probabilities than equally common non-associated chains. Correlated functional status among segregating V segments might be attributable to linkage disequilibrium, but an unknown experimental factor could not be ruled out. A later genetic analysis reported fewer N-insertions in productive TCRs among donors in an Asian-associated ancestry cluster than the roughly 690-donor mean.

The sample comprised PBMCs. This clonotype originated in a man aged 25-45 years in good health and CMV-seronegative.

The CDR3 is CASSTETGGGEQYF. The nucleotides are TGTGCCAGCAGCACGGAGACAGGGGGCGGCGAGCAGTACTTC. The chain couples TRBV28 to TRBJ2-7; 10 central nucleotides agree with TRBD1. From the germline V gene, CDR1 is MDHEN and CDR2 is SYDVKM. There are 14 amino acids in the CDR3, from cysteine to phenylalanine inclusive. Of the read, only the CDR3 DNA is kept; its 42 bases are in frame from base 1. Trimming accounts for 6 bases at V and 6 bases at J, while the number of junction bases matched to no gene is 8.